Given below is one T cell receptor beta chain in context. Its antigen remains unknown. With V trimmed by 3 bases and J by 3 bases, 6 bases remained unmatched. In germline, CDR1 is SGHKS, CDR2 YYEKEE (reference sequence). The CDR3 is made up of 16 amino acids. The data were obtained in a study of shared clonotypes between healthy human individuals. Study-wide results and limits: Specimens sampled were limited to blood, with tissue repertoires likely differing. The four-donor shared clonotypes exceeded non-shared clonotypes in generation probability, with non-shared ones scoring lower. It was the few donors that limited the genetic and exposure-history diversity represented.

Sequencing was performed with immunoSEQ multiplex PCR; in TCRdb, only in-frame clones are kept and a portion is missing. The sample holds over 1.5 million clones, 95% to 99% seen once. Input material: naive CD4+ T cells sorted from blood. Subset here: CD45RA+ positively selected. This sequence originates from a man aged 25 to 40 in good health. The rearrangement joins TRBV5-5 to TRBJ2-2; 9 bases are shared with TRBD1. This chain's CDR3 is CASSSRDRAYTGELFF. The CDR3 DNA is TGTGCCAGCAGCTCCCGGGACAGGGCCTACACCGGGGAGCTGTTTTTT.